Given below is one T cell receptor beta chain in context. The antigen is unknown. The PCR had 60 Vbeta and 13 Jbeta primers. In the study's own analysis: In a later analysis, roughly 86 million unique TCR beta chains included roughly 11 million shared by two or more donors. TCRdb keeps only in-frame clones here, not all; method: immunoSEQ multiplex PCR. That table furnishes V, J and clone size, whereas the DNA furnished D and trimming. The table lists some 200,000 clones, roughly 78% of them singletons, with more than 1.5% in the top ten. The CDR3 is made up of 15 amino acids. The germline V gene encodes CDR1 SGHDN and CDR2 FVKESK. V dropped 6 bases and J dropped 0 bases, with 14 bases sitting between them. The source of the sample is a study of cytomegalovirus exposure and HLA in healthy donors. Study observations and caveats: V segments that were indistinguishable, TRBV6-2 and TRBV6-3 among them, were omitted from analysis.

Sequencing input: PBMCs. The chain employs TRBV14 and TRBJ2-5, with D unresolved. The clonotype originates from a girl aged 5-17 years in good health and CMV-seropositive. CDR3 loop: CASSTTWKYQETQYF. CDR3 DNA: TGTGCCAGCAGTACGACTTGGAAGTACCAAGAGACCCAGTACTTC.